Reported below is one TCR beta chain. The antigen is undetermined. The authors drew roughly 2.5 ml of blood from each donor. These data are taken from a study of monozygotic twins with inflammatory bowel disease. Study results and caveats: IBD patients shared fewer clonotypes with other individuals than healthy twins, especially patients with disease activity signs.

Using the 5' RACE reads, TCRdb records one entry per CDR3 protein without DNA. With roughly 320,000 distinct CDR3 sequences in the sample, the ten largest clones hold 5.6%. This CDR3 spans 15 amino acids. Germline CDR1 reads MNHEY; CDR2 reads SMNVEV (reference sequence). Sequencing was done on a sample of blood. This sequence was found in a human donor with ulcerative colitis or Crohn's disease, or a healthy co-twin of an affected twin (not recorded which). The V and J genes are TRBV27 and TRBJ2-7; TCRdb indicates TRBD1, and absent DNA this call remains unverified. The CDR3 sequence: CASSFFQGPSYEQYF.